The 28 T cell receptor beta chains reported below all come from one sample, sequenced in a study of shared clonotypes between healthy human individuals. Sequencing was performed with immunoSEQ multiplex PCR; in TCRdb, only in-frame clones are kept and a portion is missing. Here the sample spans roughly 520,000 clones, about 96% being singletons. The sequencing input was naive CD4+ T cells sorted from blood. Stated subset: CD45RA+ positively selected. These receptors all come from a woman in her twenties or thirties in good health.

The genes are TRBV18 and TRBJ2-7, with 8 bases aligning to TRBD1. Germline lookup yields CDR1 KGHSH and CDR2 LQKENI. This CDR3 has 15 residues. V gave up 2 bases and J gave up 4 bases; unmatched junction bases: 7. The CDR3 protein is CASSPVQGATYEQYF. CDR3 DNA sequence: TGTGCCAGCTCACCAGTCCAGGGGGCCACGTACGAGCAGTACTTC. Full variable domain (outside the CDR3, taken from reference TRBV18 and TRBJ2-7): NAGVMQNPRHLVRRRGQEARLRCSPMKGHSHVYWYRQLPEEGLKFMVYLQKENIIDESGMPKERFSAEFPKEGPSILRIQQVVRGDSAAYFCASSPVQGATYEQYFGPGTRLTVT.

CDR3 in amino acids: CASRRGLSNTGELFF. CDR3 sequence (DNA): TGTGCCAGCAGGAGGGGACTATCCAACACCGGGGAGCTGTTTTTT. The gene calls are TRBV6-5 and TRBJ2-2; TRBD2 matches 7 bases. Unmatched junction bases numbered 6, after V lost 6 bases and J lost 2 bases. CDR3 length: 15 residues. Germline-derived CDR1 and CDR2 are MNHEY and SVGAGI.

The chain combines TRBV10-2 with TRBJ1-2; D possibly corresponds to TRBD1 (5 bases). V shed 2 bases and J shed 8 bases, with 9 bases lying between them. The CDR3 spans 12 residues. The germline V gene encodes CDR1 WSHSY and CDR2 SAAADI. The CDR3 DNA reads TGCGCCAGCAGTGAGGGGGGTCTGGGCTACACCTTC. It yields the protein CASSEGGLGYTF.

This clone was detected only once. The rearrangement links TRBV6-1 to TRBJ2-7; 8 nucleotides agree with TRBD2. CDR1 and CDR2 (germline): MNHNS, SASEGT. The CDR3 loop spans 12 amino acids. V shed 9 bases and J 1 base; nucleotides not matched to a gene: 2. The CDR3: CASERGSYEQYF. In DNA, the CDR3 is TGTGCCAGTGAGCGGGGGTCCTACGAGCAGTACTTC.

The chain employs TRBV5-4 and TRBJ1-2; D gene unclear. Per the germline V gene, CDR1 is SGHNT and CDR2 is YYREEE (reference sequence). With 0 bases removed from V and 4 bases from J, the gap between germline ends came to 7 bases. The CDR3 extends over 13 amino acids. The CDR3 region has the DNA TGTGCCAGCAGCTTGGGAGACTTCTATGGCTACACCTTC. This codes for CASSLGDFYGYTF.

The chain couples TRBV2 to TRBJ1-3; weak D call: TRBD1 (5 bases). This CDR3 has 15 residues. Trimming shortened V by 2 bases and J by 0 bases, and 8 bases separated the two germline ends. Germline loops: CDR1 SNHLY, CDR2 FYNNEI. As DNA, the CDR3 is TGTGCCAGCAGTGAACAGGGACTCTCTGGAAACACCATATATTTT. Its translation is CASSEQGLSGNTIYF.

The chain recombines TRBV4-1 with TRBJ2-1; 11 bases match TRBD2. The CDR3 spans 16 residues. J gave up 8 bases and V 1 base, and 7 bases lay outside the gene matches. Germline V gives CDR1 MGHRA, CDR2 YSYEKL. The CDR3 coding sequence is TGCGCCAGCAGCCAAGCAGTCGGGACTAGCGGCTATGAGCAGTTCTTC. Amino acids: CASSQAVGTSGYEQFF.

The chain joins TRBV7-2 to TRBJ2-7; possible D gene TRBD1, 5 bases. V lost 0 bases to trimming and J lost 3 bases, with 9 bases between them. CDR3 length equals 14 residues. The germline CDR1 and CDR2 sequences are SGHTA and FQGNSA. This CDR3 is CASSLAGPGYEQYF. The CDR3 coding sequence is TGTGCCAGCAGCTTAGCGGGGCCCGGCTACGAGCAGTACTTC.

Comments on this clone: Additional DNA sequences in this sample encode the identical CDR3. The chain has TRBV9 and TRBJ2-7; no definite D call. This CDR3 contains 14 residues. Germline CDR1 is SGDLS and CDR2 is YYNGEE. V was pared by 4 bases and J by 0 bases, with 11 bases between. Written as DNA, the CDR3 is TGTGCCAGCAGCCGCGGCGGTGACTCCTACGAGCAGTACTTC. Protein: CASSRGGDSYEQYF. The complete variable domain, with remaining parts taken from reference TRBV9 and TRBJ2-7, reads DSGVTQTPKHLITATGQRVTLRCSPRSGDLSVYWYQQSLDQGLQFLIQYYNGEERAKGNILERFSAQQFPDLHSELNLSSLELGDSALYFCASSRGGDSYEQYFGPGTRLTVT.

The chain couples TRBV18 to TRBJ2-5; 14 nucleotides match TRBD2. V shed 1 base, J shed 5 bases, and the junction held 12 bases outside the gene matches. The CDR3 is 19 residues long. The germline V gene encodes CDR1 KGHSH and CDR2 LQKENI. CDR3 nucleotides: TGTGCCAGCTCACCACAACGGGGCTCGGGACTAGCGGGAGTTGAGACCCAGTACTTC. Residues: CASSPQRGSGLAGVETQYF.

The gene calls are TRBV7-2 and TRBJ2-2; D may be TRBD1 (6 bases). Deletions cut 3 bases from V and 2 bases from J, with 13 bases between. Looked up from germline, CDR1 is SGHTA and CDR2 is FQGNSA. The CDR3 has 16 amino acids. This CDR3 is CASSFSQGANTGELFF. CDR3 nucleotides: TGTGCCAGCAGCTTCTCACAGGGTGCTAACACCGGGGAGCTGTTTTTT.

The chain links TRBV5-5 to TRBJ2-6; no clear D gene. V was shortened by 0 bases and J by 0 bases, with 13 bases between the two germline ends. Germline loops: CDR1 SGHKS, CDR2 YYEKEE (reference sequence). This CDR3 is 18 amino acids long. The CDR3 region has the DNA TGTGCCAGCAGCTTGGGGCTAGACCTTCTCTCTGGGGCCAACGTCCTGACTTTC. Its protein product is CASSLGLDLLSGANVLTF.

The chain combines TRBV5-4 with TRBJ1-2; tentatively, D is TRBD1 (6 bases). From germline, CDR1 is SGHNT and CDR2 YYREEE (reference sequence). The CDR3 consists of 16 residues. Deletions cut 4 bases from V and 5 bases from J, with 21 bases between. The CDR3 region has the DNA TGTGCCAGCAGCCCTAACACAGGGATTTCGCGTTATGGCTACACCTTC. The encoded protein is CASSPNTGISRYGYTF.

The chain is built from TRBV5-6 and TRBJ2-5, with 13 nucleotides matching TRBD2. With 4 bases clipped from V and 2 bases from J, the junction kept 8 bases outside the gene matches. Germline CDR1 reads SGHDT; CDR2 reads YYEEEE. The CDR3 sequence is 17 residues long. CDR3 region: CASSRRTSGSFQETQYF. CDR3 sequence (DNA): TGTGCCAGCAGCCGAAGGACTAGCGGGAGTTTTCAAGAGACCCAGTACTTC.

The V call is TRBV5-1, the J call TRBJ1-3, with D unresolved. CDR1 SGHRS and CDR2 YFSETQ come from the germline V gene. Trimming pared 0 bases from V and 4 bases from J, leaving 11 bases between. The CDR3 consists of 15 residues. The CDR3 DNA is TGCGCCAGCAGCTTGGACACCCTGGGAGGAAACACCATATATTTT. Protein product: CASSLDTLGGNTIYF.

This sequence joins TRBV25-1 and TRBJ1-1; possibly TRBD1 for D (5 bases). CDR1 is MGHDK, CDR2 SYGVNS, per germline. V lost 6 bases and J lost 4, with 18 bases in between. The CDR3 spans 15 residues. CDR3 bases: TGTGCCAGCAGCTCCGGGGGAGGGCGGAGCACTGAAGCTTTCTTT. The encoded protein is CASSSGGGRSTEAFF.

The count of this clone is one. V is TRBV7-9 and J is TRBJ1-1; possibly TRBD1 for D (6 bases). This CDR3 is built from 16 residues. Trimming removed 5 bases at V and 2 bases at J, with 18 bases between. Germline CDR1 SEHNR, CDR2 FQNEAQ (reference sequence). CDR3 coding DNA: TGTGCCAGCAGCCCCTACAGGGCGATTTCAAACACTGAAGCTTTCTTT. This sequence encodes CASSPYRAISNTEAFF.

This clone was seen a single time. The rearrangement links TRBV7-9 to TRBJ2-7, with D perhaps TRBD2 (6 bases). Germline loops: CDR1 SEHNR, CDR2 FQNEAQ (reference sequence). The CDR3 runs to 14 residues. With 0 bases removed from V and 6 bases from J, the gap between germline ends came to 12 bases. The CDR3 sequence is CASSLAGGLGEQYF. CDR3 sequence (DNA): TGTGCCAGCAGCTTAGCGGGAGGTCTAGGCGAGCAGTACTTC.

The V and J genes are TRBV30 and TRBJ1-4, with D maybe TRBD1 (5 bases). The length of the CDR3 is 12 residues. The germline gives CDR1 GTSNPN, CDR2 SVGIG (reference sequence). Trimming cost V 5 bases and J 4 bases, with 8 bases left between them. Written as DNA, the CDR3 is TGTGCCTGGGGGGGGTTTAATGAAAAACTGTTTTTT. It is translated as CAWGGFNEKLFF.

On this clone itself: Other nucleotide sequences in the sample specify the same CDR3. The genes are TRBV7-2 and TRBJ2-5, with D maybe TRBD2 (6 bases). Trimming shortened V by 1 base and J by 2 bases, and 8 bases separated the two germline ends. Germline V CDR1 and CDR2: SGHTA, FQGNSA. The CDR3 is made up of 14 amino acids. The chain's CDR3 is CASSLGLEQETQYF. CDR3 DNA: TGTGCCAGCAGCTTAGGACTAGAGCAAGAGACCCAGTACTTC.

The chain joins TRBV6-5 to TRBJ2-7, with D perhaps assigned TRBD1 or TRBD2 (5 bases each). V lost 6 bases and J lost 0, with 15 bases in between. Per the germline V gene, CDR1 is MNHEY and CDR2 is SVGAGI. This CDR3 region has 15 residues. In nucleotides, the CDR3 is TGTGCCAGCAGCCGCCGGGACGGGAACTCCTACGAGCAGTACTTC. Protein sequence: CASSRRDGNSYEQYF.

The chain uses TRBV7-6 and TRBJ2-7; tentatively, D is TRBD2 (5 bases). CDR3 size: 14 residues. V was clipped by 4 bases and J by 6 bases, with 16 bases between them. From germline, CDR1 is SGHVS and CDR2 FNYEAQ. The CDR3 coding sequence is TGTGCCAGCAGCTCGCGATTGGACTCTTCCGAGCAGTACTTC. It codes for CASSSRLDSSEQYF.

The gene calls are TRBV5-6 and TRBJ2-7, with a weak D call TRBD1 (6 bases). Germline V gene lookup returns CDR1 SGHDT and CDR2 YYEEEE. V lost 0 bases and J 3 bases, leaving 10 bases between the germline ends. The CDR3 spans 14 residues. This chain's CDR3 is CASSLEQGGYEQYF. DNA for the CDR3: TGTGCCAGCAGCTTGGAACAGGGCGGCTACGAGCAGTACTTC. Looking up the rest from reference TRBV5-6 and TRBJ2-7 gives the full variable domain: DAGVTQSPTHLIKTRGQQVTLRCSPKSGHDTVSWYQQALGQGPQFIFQYYEEEERQRGNFPDRFSGHQFPNYSSELNVNALLLGDSALYLCASSLEQGGYEQYFGPGTRLTVT.

CDR3 residues: CASSDWEAANTEAFF. CDR3 nucleotides: TGTGCCAGCAGCGATTGGGAGGCTGCGAACACTGAAGCTTTCTTT. V gene TRBV9 combines with J gene TRBJ1-1, with D uncertain. From germline, CDR1 is SGDLS and CDR2 YYNGEE. The CDR3 runs to 15 residues. The V end was cut by 3 bases, the J end by 1 base, with 13 bases between.

The gene calls are TRBV6-5 and TRBJ2-5; the match to TRBD1 covers 9 bases. Looked up from germline, CDR1 is MNHEY and CDR2 is SVGAGI. This CDR3 contains 15 residues. Losses at the gene ends were 6 bases for V and 1 base for J; bases not matched to a gene: 6. The CDR3 region is CASSPTGGSQETQYF. The CDR3 DNA reads as TGTGCCAGCAGCCCGACAGGGGGGTCCCAAGAGACCCAGTACTTC.

The rearrangement uses TRBV2 and TRBJ2-7; no clear D gene. CDR1 SNHLY and CDR2 FYNNEI come from the germline V gene. V was shortened by 3 bases and J by 2 bases, with 14 bases between the two germline ends. The CDR3 runs 15 residues. CDR3 region: CASSESRHPTYEQYF. CDR3 bases: TGTGCCAGCAGTGAGTCCAGACACCCCACCTACGAGCAGTACTTC.

The CDR3 region has the DNA TGTGCCAGCAGCGTAGAACTAGCGGGGAGGGAGACCCAGTACTTC. Protein: CASSVELAGRETQYF. The chain is built from TRBV9 and TRBJ2-5; 10 nucleotides agree with TRBD2. Trimming at V came to 0 bases and at J to 5 bases, leaving 4 bases not matched to a gene. CDR1 SGDLS and CDR2 YYNGEE come from the germline V gene. This CDR3 has 15 residues.

The chain recombines TRBV5-4 with TRBJ1-4; 7 positions agree with TRBD1. V was clipped by 0 bases and J by 3 bases; unmatched bases: 2. Germline V gene sequence: CDR1 SGHNT, CDR2 YYREEE (reference sequence). The CDR3 runs to 15 residues. The CDR3 sequence is CASSLGQGANEKLFF. CDR3 coding DNA: TGTGCCAGCAGCTTGGGACAGGGCGCTAATGAAAAACTGTTTTTT.